The source of this TCR beta chain is a study of blood T cells in healthy people across ages. With a J-beta primer mix and a sample-barcoded 5' primer, a second PCR ran 7 to 11 cycles. Via MiXCR, TCRdb re-called the 5' RACE reads, giving one row per CDR3 protein. The sample lists some 1.5 million distinct CDR3 sequences, 35% to 45% occurring once. Germline CDR1 and CDR2: SGDLS and YYNGEE. Deletions cut 0 bases from V and 4 bases from J, with 7 bases between. The CDR3 totals 13 residues. Sequenced: blood. The sequence was obtained from a woman aged 18-29 years in good health. The V gene is TRBV9, the J gene TRBJ1-1; D remains unclear. The CDR3 spells CASSVVDGTEAFF. Here the CDR3 DNA reads TGTGCCAGCAGCGTAGTGGATGGCACTGAAGCTTTCTTT.